A selection of T cell receptor beta chains follows, all from one sample in a study of shared clonotypes between healthy human individuals. The data were produced by immunoSEQ multiplex PCR, yet TCRdb's version contains in-frame clones alone and is incomplete. This table has just over 2,000,000 clones, approximately 94% appearing once. The sequenced sample consisted of naive CD8+ T cells sorted from blood. The receptors were sampled from a man aged 18 to 29 in good health. Each CDR3 is given with its conserved first and last residue. D genes are given only for firm matches. Part of the rows lack a size; the others show once, few, many or a class for expanded clones.

TRBJ2-5 | once | NA | TRBV25-1 | CASSPTGGETQYF | TGTGCCAGCAGCCCGACAGGAGGGGAGACCCAGTACTTC
TRBJ2-5 | NA | NA | TRBV6-1 | CASSEELGVETQYF | TGTGCCAGCAGTGAAGAGTTGGGGGTGGAGACCCAGTACTTC
TRBJ1-1 | NA | NA | TRBV28 | CASSPPAVAWNTEAFF | TGTGCCAGCTCTCCCCCGGCGGTGGCTTGGAACACTGAAGCTTTCTTT
TRBJ2-3 | NA | TRBD2 | TRBV5-1 | CASSLGLAGPTPTDTQYF | TGCGCCAGCAGCCTGGGACTAGCGGGGCCAACCCCCACAGATACGCAGTATTTT
TRBJ2-1 | NA | NA | TRBV9 | CASSVEADNEQFF | TGTGCCAGCAGCGTAGAGGCAGACAATGAGCAGTTCTTC
TRBJ2-3 | NA | TRBD1 | TRBV4-3 | CASSQLTGAADTQYF | TGCGCCAGCAGCCAGTTGACAGGGGCGGCAGATACGCAGTATTTT
TRBJ2-6 | NA | NA | TRBV6-5 | CASSLLGGGANVLTF | TGTGCCAGCTCCCTCCTAGGGGGAGGGGCCAACGTCCTGACTTTC
TRBJ1-1 | NA | NA | TRBV2 | CASMGGTEAFF | TGTGCCAGCATGGGGGGAACTGAAGCTTTCTTT
TRBJ1-2 | NA | NA | TRBV5-4 | CASSLGGLNYGYTF | TGTGCCAGCAGCTTGGGAGGGTTGAACTATGGCTACACCTTC
TRBJ2-1 | NA | NA | TRBV29-1 | CSVRGHSYNEQFF | TGCAGCGTTCGGGGCCACTCCTACAATGAGCAGTTCTTC
TRBJ2-2 | NA | TRBD1 | TRBV13 | CASSSRDRGPTGELFF | TGTGCCAGCAGCTCCCGGGACAGGGGGCCCACCGGGGAGCTGTTTTTT
TRBJ2-2 | NA | NA | TRBV7-7 | CASSSNTGELFF | TGTGCTAGCAGCTCGAACACCGGGGAGCTGTTTTTT
TRBJ1-4 | NA | TRBD1 | TRBV9 | CASSPGQATNEKLFF | TGTGCCAGCAGCCCGGGACAGGCTACTAATGAAAAACTGTTTTTT
TRBJ1-1 | NA | NA | TRBV9 | CASSAGNTEAFF | TGTGCCAGCAGCGCCGGGAACACTGAAGCTTTCTTT
TRBJ2-7 | NA | TRBD2 | TRBV27 | CASSLLGLRGLAPYEQYF | TGTGCCAGCAGTTTATTAGGTTTGCGGGGACTAGCGCCCTACGAGCAGTACTTC
TRBJ1-5 | NA | TRBD1 | TRBV4-3 | CASSQDRQGDQPQHF | TGCGCCAGCAGCCAAGATCGACAGGGGGATCAGCCCCAGCATTTT
TRBJ1-4 | NA | NA | TRBV13 | CASRSHQNEKLFF | TGTGCCAGCAGGTCACACCAAAATGAAAAACTGTTTTTT
TRBJ2-5 | NA | NA | TRBV11-3 | CASSLAADQETQYF | TGTGCCAGCAGCTTAGCAGCAGACCAAGAGACCCAGTACTTC
TRBJ1-2 | NA | TRBD1 | TRBV15 | CATSATGGMISLYGYTF | TGTGCCACCAGCGCAACAGGGGGTATGATTTCCCTTTATGGCTACACCTTC
TRBJ2-3 | NA | NA | TRBV13 | CASSDPGSLSGNTDTQYF | TGTGCCAGCAGCGACCCGGGGAGCCTTAGCGGAAACACAGATACGCAGTATTTT
TRBJ2-3 | NA | TRBD1 | TRBV10-3 | CAISGSAGTGVTDTQYF | TGTGCCATCAGTGGGAGTGCCGGGACAGGGGTAACAGATACGCAGTATTTT
TRBJ2-1 | NA | TRBD1 | TRBV9 | CASSADRDEQFF | TGTGCCAGCAGCGCCGACAGGGATGAGCAGTTCTTC
TRBJ2-1 | NA | NA | TRBV30 | CAWSEGTGEFF | TGTGCCTGGAGTGAGGGGACGGGAGAGTTCTTC